One and the same sample provided the 7 T cell receptor beta chains below, sequenced in a study of cytomegalovirus exposure and HLA in healthy donors (dated by TCRdb to 2016 to 2017). Library preparation used the immunoSEQ multiplex PCR assay. The multiplex PCR relied on a mix of 60 forward primers for TCR Vbeta segments and 13 reverse primers for TCR Jbeta segments. TCRdb stores this immuneACCESS table with in-frame sequences only. Part of the clones is absent; in the studies checked, under half of the shortfall reflects unresolved V genes, and no reason is known for the rest. This sample holds over 150,000 clones; approximately 75% were observed only once. Approximately 2% of the sample rests with the top ten. Sequencing input: PBMCs. All receptors derive from a woman aged 18-35 years in good health and CMV-seronegative.

The chain joins TRBV7-9 to TRBJ1-5, with TRBD1 matching over 8 bases. Unmatched junction bases numbered 6, after V lost 2 bases and J lost 6 bases. The CDR3 has 15 amino acids. Germline V lookup: CDR1 SEHNR, CDR2 FQNEAQ (reference sequence). CDR3 sequence (DNA): TGTGCCAGCAGCTTAACCGGGACAGGCGGTCAGCCCCAGCATTTT. It codes for CASSLTGTGGQPQHF.

The J gene is TRBJ1-4, the V gene TRBV28; 9 bases are shared with TRBD1. With V trimmed by 5 bases and J by 7 bases, 5 bases remained unmatched. Per germline, CDR1 MDHEN and CDR2 SYDVKM. The CDR3 extends over 14 amino acids. The CDR3 DNA follows: TGTGCCAGCAGTGGGGACAGGGACGGTGAAAAACTGTTTTTT. Its protein is CASSGDRDGEKLFF.

This clone was observed once. V gene TRBV29-1 combines with J gene TRBJ2-7; no firm D call. The CDR3 totals 13 residues. Germline lookup yields CDR1 SQVTM and CDR2 ANQGSEA. V was pared by 4 bases and J by 2 bases, with 12 bases between. CDR3 amino acids: CSVVGRFAYEQYF. CDR3 bases: TGCAGCGTTGTCGGCAGGTTCGCCTACGAGCAGTACTTC.

The chain is built from TRBV5-6 and TRBJ2-1, with D uncertain. The CDR3 loop spans 14 amino acids. The V end lost 4 bases, the J end lost 3 bases, and 11 bases lay between the germline ends. Germline lookup yields CDR1 SGHDT and CDR2 YYEEEE. The CDR3 bases are TGTGCCAGCAGCGTGGAATCCGGCTACAATGAGCAGTTCTTC. It encodes CASSVESGYNEQFF.

V and J are TRBV15 and TRBJ1-6; the D gene is possibly TRBD1 (5 bases). Looked up from germline, CDR1 is LNHNV and CDR2 is YYDKDF (reference sequence). CDR3 length equals 15 residues. V shed 4 bases and J shed 5 bases, with 12 bases lying between them. CDR3 residues: CATSNSRDHNSPLHF. The CDR3 DNA follows: TGTGCCACCAGCAACTCCAGGGATCATAATTCACCCCTCCACTTT.

Turning to this clone: This sample includes further DNA sequences coding for the same CDR3. V usage is TRBV28 and J usage is TRBJ1-5; D might be TRBD1 (5 bases). Germline V gene sequence: CDR1 MDHEN, CDR2 SYDVKM. Deletions cut 4 bases from V and 7 bases from J, with 14 bases between. CDR3 length: 14 amino acids. DNA for the CDR3: TGTGCCAGCAGTTCAGGGTCTGTGGACCAGCCCCAGCATTTT. Amino acids: CASSSGSVDQPQHF.

The J gene is TRBJ1-1, the V gene TRBV6-5; D is perhaps TRBD1 (5 bases). The CDR3 loop spans 13 amino acids. V lost 5 bases and J lost 11, with 18 bases in between. Per the germline V gene, CDR1 is MNHEY and CDR2 is SVGAGI. As DNA, the CDR3 is TGTGCCAGCAGTGAGCACAGGTCCACGCCGGCTTTCTTT. It yields the protein CASSEHRSTPAFF.